The following is a T cell receptor beta chain sequence with its context. The data are from a study of blood T cell repertoires in COVID-19. Study overall: Acute and convalescent COVID-19 specimens originated in the United States, Italy and Spain. Sample material is recorded as cDNA or gDNA derived from T cells, B-cell-depleted T cells, or PBMCs.

Study processing details: It was from reference gene primer amplification that nucleated cell counts were estimated. The repertoire was sequenced with immunoSEQ multiplex PCR; TCRdb's copy has only in-frame clones and lacks some. The DNA was the basis for D and trimming; V, J and clone size are from that table. This sample carries under 250,000 clones, about 90% of them seen once, and the ten largest clones take 1% to 1.5%. With 6 bases removed from V and 11 bases from J, the gap between germline ends came to 16 bases. This CDR3 contains 12 residues. CDR1 MNHEY and CDR2 SVGAGI come from the germline V gene.

The genes are TRBV6-5 and TRBJ1-2; D perhaps matches TRBD1 (6 bases). Material for sequencing was peripheral blood. The origin of this receptor is a man in his thirties or forties with acute or convalescent COVID-19. In nucleotides, the CDR3 is TGTGCCAGCAGCCCAGGGGCCGCTGATTACACCTTC. It encodes CASSPGAADYTF.